This T cell receptor beta chain was sequenced during a study of T cells in Graves' hyperthyroidism and ophthalmopathy. Diagnostic assessment was based on clinical symptoms, serum thyroxine and TRAb, thyroid ultrasound and orbital computed tomography. From more than 9.5 ml of fresh peripheral blood, PBMCs were isolated. This clonotype was detected many times. Amplification of TCR beta CDR3 regions was performed using RNA transcripts as template. An initial round of RT-PCR targeting the TCR CDR3 relied on the HTBI primer set. TCRdb passed the multiplex PCR reads through MiXCR, listing each CDR3 protein once. This sample has fewer than 450,000 distinct CDR3 sequences, with over 13% found just once. Input material: blood. The receptor was isolated from a man in his fifties or sixties with Graves' ophthalmopathy.

In DNA, the CDR3 is TGCGCCAGCAGCCAGGGGGGGACAGGGAGTCAGCCCCAGCATTTT. The encoded protein is CASSQGGTGSQPQHF. The chain couples TRBV4-1 to TRBJ1-5; the match to TRBD1 covers 9 bases. This CDR3 has 15 amino acids. Germline loops: CDR1 MGHRA, CDR2 YSYEKL. Trimming took 3 bases from V and 6 from J; bases not matched to a gene: 6.